These T cell receptor beta chains were read from a single sample in a study of cytomegalovirus exposure and HLA in healthy donors. Produced via immunoSEQ multiplex PCR; TCRdb's table is partial and in-frame only. The table shows approximately 89,000 clones, with roughly 85% occurring only once. Sequencing used PBMCs. The receptors come from a man in his forties in good health and CMV-seropositive. Each CDR3 is given without its conserved first and last residue. D genes are given only for firm matches.

CDR3: ASSVPGLAGGDEQF
V: TRBV9
J: TRBJ2-1
D: TRBD2

CDR3: ASSQGGPGQGENEQF
V: TRBV4-1
J: TRBJ2-1
D: TRBD1

CDR3: ASSTPSGGRNTQY
V: TRBV19
J: TRBJ2-3
D: TRBD2

CDR3: ASGSGQGYNEQF
V: TRBV12-5
J: TRBJ2-1
D: TRBD1

CDR3: ASRGDRVKYYEQY
V: TRBV28
J: TRBJ2-7
D: TRBD1

CDR3: ASSLIWSQGQMNTEAF
V: TRBV5-1
J: TRBJ1-1
D: NA

CDR3: ASADYPSTDTQY
V: TRBV6-4
J: TRBJ2-3
D: NA

CDR3: ASSSQGAHQPQH
V: TRBV5-6
J: TRBJ1-5
D: TRBD1

CDR3: ASSEGGTTGELF
V: TRBV10-2
J: TRBJ2-2
D: NA

CDR3: ASSQVGVNEQF
V: TRBV4-1
J: TRBJ2-1
D: NA

CDR3: ASSKDGAAGGKYEQY
V: TRBV13
J: TRBJ2-7
D: TRBD1

CDR3: ASTASLGGGPNEQY
V: TRBV28
J: TRBJ2-7
D: TRBD2

CDR3: ASSGGLAGVVEQY
V: TRBV5-1
J: TRBJ2-7
D: TRBD2

CDR3: ASSDRGLPNSPLH
V: TRBV6-1
J: TRBJ1-6
D: TRBD1

CDR3: ASSPGGQISGNTIY
V: TRBV18
J: TRBJ1-3
D: TRBD1